This T cell receptor beta chain was captured in a study of blood T cells in healthy people across ages. Study in general: Per two T cells, about one barcoded beta molecule was captured through template switching.

Points from the study as a whole: Shifts in expanded clonotypes may have been confounded by donor CMV status, which was unknown. One million T cells yielded diversity estimates that were considered underestimates.

A remark on this clonotype: Its antigen is still unknown.

Then a second PCR, running about 6 to 12 cycles, was carried out with a sample-barcoded 5' primer and a J-beta primer mix. MiXCR, run by TCRdb on the 5' RACE reads, gives a single entry per CDR3 protein. The sample lists around 1,500,000 distinct CDR3 sequences; roughly 27% were seen once. Those donating, healthy Caucasian individuals from Russia, were aged about 6 to 100. Germline V CDR1 and CDR2: MDHEN, SYDVKM. This CDR3 spans 14 amino acids. With V trimmed by 5 bases and J by 7 bases, 8 bases remained unmatched. The chain couples TRBV28 to TRBJ1-2, with TRBD1 matching over 9 bases. Sequenced material: blood. The clonotype comes from a young woman in good health. CDR3 protein: CASSQTRTGAGYTF. The CDR3 nucleotides are TGTGCCAGCAGTCAAACTCGGACAGGGGCTGGCTACACCTTC.